One TCR beta chain is described in this entry. The CDR3 covers 17 residues. With 4 bases clipped from V and 8 bases from J, the junction kept 10 bases outside the gene matches. Germline values: CDR1 MDHEN, CDR2 SYDVKM. The entry originates in a study of sequential checkpoint blockade in melanoma. Study as a whole: First-line arms were nivolumab then ipilimumab, or the reverse, randomized 1:1. After both sequences, patients received maintenance nivolumab.

TCRdb's copy holds only in-frame clones and misses some; the assay was immunoSEQ multiplex PCR. The repertoire includes 20,000 to 25,000 clones, approximately 80% of them detected once, and roughly a tenth sits in the top ten. Treatment defined: randomized to nivolumab then ipilimumab (arm A) or the reverse (arm B). None of the patients previously received DNA-damaging chemotherapy. The chain recombines TRBV28 with TRBJ2-1, with TRBD2 matching 14 bases. This TCR was recovered from a human donor with melanoma. This material consisted of CD8+ T cells sorted from blood (inferred from file names), taken from a patient given nivolumab and ipilimumab in sequence. Here the CDR3 reads CASSSGLAGGRFYEQFF. CDR3 bases: TGTGCCAGCAGTTCCGGACTAGCGGGAGGTCGTTTCTATGAGCAGTTCTTC.